This is a list of T cell receptor beta chains from one sample in a study of shared clonotypes between healthy human individuals. The assay was immunoSEQ multiplex PCR, and TCRdb's table has in-frame clones only and misses some. The sample contains roughly 700,000 clones, less than 95% of which appear only once. Sequenced material: memory CD8+ T cells from PBMCs. These receptors all stem from a young man in good health. Some clones in this sample may be carry-over from other donors' samples. The CDR3 runs from the conserved cysteine through the conserved F or W. The D gene is left open where the match is weak. Not every row has a clone size; where given, it reads once, few, many or a size class.

TRBV19	.	.	TRBJ2-7	CASKSGPGRYEQYF	TGTGCCAGTAAGTCCGGGCCGGGACGCTACGAGCAGTACTTC
TRBV6-4	.	.	TRBJ2-1	CASSDSYNEQFF	TGTGCCAGCAGTGACAGCTACAATGAGCAGTTCTTC
TRBV6-1	.	.	TRBJ2-7	CASRDIGEQYF	TGTGCCAGCAGGGACATAGGCGAGCAGTACTTC
TRBV14	TRBD2	.	TRBJ2-3	CASSQDYWEGLTDTQYF	TGTGCCAGCAGCCAAGATTACTGGGAGGGCCTGACAGATACGCAGTATTTT
TRBV28	.	.	TRBJ2-3	CASSLVRRDGGTDTQYF	TGTGCCAGCAGTTTGGTTCGGCGGGACGGGGGCACAGATACGCAGTATTTT
TRBV29-1	TRBD2	.	TRBJ2-1	CSALLAGEYNEQFF	TGCAGCGCACTACTAGCGGGCGAATACAATGAGCAGTTCTTC
TRBV28	.	.	TRBJ1-3	CASSSRDTAGNTIYF	TGTGCCAGCAGTTCTCGGGACACAGCTGGAAACACCATATATTTT
TRBV6-1	.	.	TRBJ1-2	CASSAAIYGYTF	TGTGCCAGCAGTGCCGCGATCTATGGCTACACCTTC
TRBV7-9	TRBD2	.	TRBJ2-1	CASSGLAADEQFF	TGTGCCAGCAGCGGACTAGCAGCCGATGAGCAGTTCTTC
TRBV7-9	TRBD2	.	TRBJ2-7	CASSQLAGGSYEQYF	TGTGCCAGCAGCCAACTAGCGGGAGGCTCCTACGAGCAGTACTTC
TRBV7-9	.	.	TRBJ2-1	CASSLGGDFFF	TGTGCCAGCAGCTTAGGGGGGGACTTTTTCTTC
TRBV5-1	.	.	TRBJ2-1	CASSSDEGFSYNEQFF	TGCGCCAGCAGCTCGGACGAGGGATTCTCCTACAATGAGCAGTTCTTC
TRBV27	TRBD2	.	TRBJ2-2	CASSEISGSKHTGELFF	TGTGCCAGCAGCGAGATTAGCGGGAGTAAGCACACCGGGGAGCTGTTTTTT
TRBV7-9	.	.	TRBJ2-7	CASSSQPYEQYF	TGTGCCAGCAGCTCCCAGCCCTACGAGCAGTACTTC
TRBV27	.	.	TRBJ2-7	CASSRWPPNYEQYF	TGTGCCAGCAGTCGGTGGCCCCCAAATTACGAGCAGTACTTC
TRBV6-1	TRBD1	.	TRBJ2-6	CASTEGQGHRSGANVLTF	TGTGCCAGCACTGAGGGACAGGGGCATAGGTCTGGGGCCAACGTCCTGACTTTC
TRBV5-1	.	once	TRBJ1-2	CASSLDRVAYGYTF	TGCGCCAGCAGCTTGGACAGGGTGGCCTATGGCTACACCTTC
TRBV9	.	.	TRBJ1-1	CASSRLDPSDTEAFF	TGTGCCAGCAGCAGGCTGGACCCATCGGACACTGAAGCTTTCTTT
TRBV11-2	.	.	TRBJ2-7	CASSLDRLRMHSYEQYF	TGTGCCAGCAGCTTAGATCGACTGCGGATGCATTCCTACGAGCAGTACTTC
TRBV11-2	.	.	TRBJ1-3	CASSRGGSGNTIYF	TGTGCCAGCAGCCGGGGTGGCTCTGGAAACACCATATATTTT
TRBV7-9	.	.	TRBJ2-7	CASSLDGYSSYEQYF	TGTGCCAGCAGCTTAGACGGGTACTCTTCCTACGAGCAGTACTTC
TRBV6-5	TRBD1	.	TRBJ2-7	CASSPRDRVTYEQYF	TGTGCCAGCAGTCCCCGGGACAGGGTGACCTACGAGCAGTACTTC
TRBV7-9	.	.	TRBJ2-3	CASTPMFGGPPPQYF	TGTGCCAGCACCCCTATGTTTGGGGGCCCACCCCCGCAGTATTTT
TRBV27	.	once	TRBJ1-2	CASSSLGTFYGYTF	TGTGCCAGCAGTTCCCTCGGGACATTCTATGGCTACACCTTC
TRBV6-1	.	.	TRBJ2-7	CASSVEDTAYEQYF	TGTGCCAGCAGTGTCGAGGACACAGCCTACGAGCAGTACTTC
TRBV28	TRBD1	.	TRBJ2-2	CASSSPRTGGANTGELFF	TGTGCCAGCAGTTCCCCACGGACAGGGGGCGCGAATACCGGGGAGCTGTTTTTT
TRBV27	.	.	TRBJ1-5	CASGPTVSNQPQHF	TGTGCCAGCGGTCCTACGGTGAGCAATCAGCCCCAGCATTTT
TRBV4-2	.	.	TRBJ1-2	CASSQGPAEGWDGYTF	TGTGCCAGCAGCCAAGGGCCGGCCGAGGGGTGGGATGGCTACACCTTC
TRBV7-3	.	once	TRBJ2-7	CASSFGTAYEQYF	TGTGCCAGCAGCTTCGGGACGGCCTACGAGCAGTACTTC
TRBV28	.	few	TRBJ2-7	CASSWVGGSYEQYF	TGTGCCAGCAGTTGGGTGGGGGGTTCCTACGAGCAGTACTTC
TRBV5-8	.	.	TRBJ1-1	CASGENTEAFF	TGTGCCAGCGGAGAGAACACTGAAGCTTTCTTT
TRBV15	.	.	TRBJ2-1	CATSPHRGTTYNEQFF	TGTGCCACCAGCCCCCACAGAGGAACCACCTACAATGAGCAGTTCTTC
TRBV7-3	TRBD2	.	TRBJ2-7	CASSFTPLAGDYEQYF	TGTGCCAGCTCCTTCACCCCACTAGCGGGGGACTACGAGCAGTACTTC
TRBV6-1	TRBD1	.	TRBJ2-7	CASSEVGTGFYEQYF	TGTGCCAGCAGTGAAGTGGGGACAGGGTTCTACGAGCAGTACTTC
TRBV6-5	.	.	TRBJ2-2	CASSPAVQEELFF	TGTGCCAGCTCTCCGGCTGTACAGGAGGAGCTGTTTTTT
TRBV28	TRBD2	.	TRBJ2-1	CASSLGLADHNEQFF	TGTGCCAGCAGTTTAGGACTAGCGGACCACAATGAGCAGTTCTTC
TRBV4-1	.	.	TRBJ1-5	CASSQPDSAYQPQHF	TGCGCCAGCAGCCAACCGGACAGCGCTTATCAGCCCCAGCATTTT
TRBV19	.	.	TRBJ2-7	CASSLALGGNYEQYF	TGTGCCAGTAGCCTAGCTCTCGGCGGAAATTACGAGCAGTACTTC
TRBV7-6	TRBD2	.	TRBJ2-2	CASSLTAGGPGTGELFF	TGTGCCAGCAGCTTAACAGCGGGAGGGCCTGGGACCGGGGAGCTGTTTTTT
TRBV11-2	.	.	TRBJ1-1	CASSIDGTEAFF	TGTGCCAGCAGCATCGACGGCACTGAAGCTTTCTTT
TRBV5-1	TRBD1	.	TRBJ2-3	CASSYSRDRVFDTQYF	TGCGCCAGCAGTTATTCTCGGGACAGGGTTTTTGATACGCAGTATTTT
TRBV5-1	TRBD2	.	TRBJ2-1	CASSLTSISGRVEQFF	TGCGCCAGCAGCTTGACTTCTATTAGCGGGAGGGTTGAGCAGTTCTTC
TRBV29-1	.	few	TRBJ2-3	CSVRGGTAVLRDTQYF	TGCAGCGTCCGGGGCGGGACGGCGGTACTCCGCGATACGCAGTATTTT
TRBV29-1	.	.	TRBJ1-1	CSVKDPLNTEAFF	TGCAGCGTTAAGGACCCTTTGAACACTGAAGCTTTCTTT
TRBV7-3	TRBD2	.	TRBJ2-2	CASSQGLAGLTGELFF	TGTGCCAGCAGCCAAGGACTAGCGGGCCTTACCGGGGAGCTGTTTTTT